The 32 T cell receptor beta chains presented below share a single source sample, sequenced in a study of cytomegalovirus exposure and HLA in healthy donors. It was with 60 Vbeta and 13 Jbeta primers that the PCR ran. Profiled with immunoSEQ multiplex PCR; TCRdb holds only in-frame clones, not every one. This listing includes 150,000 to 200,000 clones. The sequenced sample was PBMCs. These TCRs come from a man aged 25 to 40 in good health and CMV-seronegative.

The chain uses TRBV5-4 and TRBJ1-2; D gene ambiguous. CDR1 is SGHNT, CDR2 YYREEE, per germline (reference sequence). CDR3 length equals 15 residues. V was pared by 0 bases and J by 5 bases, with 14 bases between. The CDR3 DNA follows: TGTGCCAGCAGCTTGGGGGCCGGGGAGTGGTATGGCTACACCTTC. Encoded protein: CASSLGAGEWYGYTF.

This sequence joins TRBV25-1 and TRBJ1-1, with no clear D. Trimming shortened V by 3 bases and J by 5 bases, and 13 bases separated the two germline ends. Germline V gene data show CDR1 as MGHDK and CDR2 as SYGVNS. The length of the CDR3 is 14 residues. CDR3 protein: CASSDVPGWTEAFF. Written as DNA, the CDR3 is TGTGCCAGCAGTGATGTCCCGGGTTGGACTGAAGCTTTCTTT.

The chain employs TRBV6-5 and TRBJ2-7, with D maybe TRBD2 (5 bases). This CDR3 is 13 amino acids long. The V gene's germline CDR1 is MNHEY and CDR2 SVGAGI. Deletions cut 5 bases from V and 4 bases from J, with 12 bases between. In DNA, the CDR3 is TGTGCCAGCAGTATCCGGACTGAGTACGAGCAGTACTTC. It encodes CASSIRTEYEQYF.

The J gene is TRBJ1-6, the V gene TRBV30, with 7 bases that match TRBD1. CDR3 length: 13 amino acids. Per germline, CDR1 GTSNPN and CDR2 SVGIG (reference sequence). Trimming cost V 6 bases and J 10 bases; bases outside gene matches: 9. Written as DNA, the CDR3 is TGTGCCTGTTACAGGGGCTTGGGATCACCCCTCCACTTT. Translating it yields CACYRGLGSPLHF.

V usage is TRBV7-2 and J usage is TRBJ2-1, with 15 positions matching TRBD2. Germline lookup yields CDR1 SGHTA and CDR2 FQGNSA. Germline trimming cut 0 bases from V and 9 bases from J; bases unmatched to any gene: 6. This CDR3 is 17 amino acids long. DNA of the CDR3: TGTGCCAGCAGCTTAGCGGGACTAGCGGGGGGTGGGGTTGAGCAGTTCTTC. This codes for CASSLAGLAGGGVEQFF.

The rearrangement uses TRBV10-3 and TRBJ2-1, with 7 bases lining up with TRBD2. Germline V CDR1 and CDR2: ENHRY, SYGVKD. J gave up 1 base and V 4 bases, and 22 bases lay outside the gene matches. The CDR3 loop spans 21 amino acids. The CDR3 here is CAISGVGGLSRPNRSYNEQFF. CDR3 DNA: TGTGCCATCAGTGGAGTGGGGGGACTATCCCGCCCTAATCGATCCTACAATGAGCAGTTCTTC.

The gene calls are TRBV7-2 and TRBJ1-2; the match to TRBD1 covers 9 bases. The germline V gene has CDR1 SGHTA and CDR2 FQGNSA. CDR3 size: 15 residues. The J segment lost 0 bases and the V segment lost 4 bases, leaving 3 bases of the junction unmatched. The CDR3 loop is CASSSTGGTNYGYTF. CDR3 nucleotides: TGTGCCAGCAGCTCGACAGGGGGGACTAACTATGGCTACACCTTC.

CDR3 nucleotide sequence: TGTGCCAGCAGTGAAGCGTCTTTCGGACGGGATAATGAAAAACTGTTTTTT. Its translation: CASSEASFGRDNEKLFF. The chain employs TRBV6-1 and TRBJ1-4; no clear D. Trimming removed 0 bases at V and 4 bases at J, with 15 bases between. Per germline, CDR1 MNHNS and CDR2 SASEGT. This CDR3 comprises 17 residues.

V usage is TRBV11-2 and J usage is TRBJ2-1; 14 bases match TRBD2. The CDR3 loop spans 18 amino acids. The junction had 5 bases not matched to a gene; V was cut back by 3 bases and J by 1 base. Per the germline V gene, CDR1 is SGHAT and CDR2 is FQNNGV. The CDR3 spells CASSLGTSGSVSYNEQFF. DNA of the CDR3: TGTGCCAGCAGCTTGGGGACTAGCGGGAGCGTATCCTACAATGAGCAGTTCTTC.

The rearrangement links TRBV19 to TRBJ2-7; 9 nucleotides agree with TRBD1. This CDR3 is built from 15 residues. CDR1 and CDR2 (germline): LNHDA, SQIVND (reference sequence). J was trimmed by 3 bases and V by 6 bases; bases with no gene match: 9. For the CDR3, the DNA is TGTGCCAGTAGCCCTCAGGCGGGACAGGGCTACGAGCAGTACTTC. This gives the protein CASSPQAGQGYEQYF.

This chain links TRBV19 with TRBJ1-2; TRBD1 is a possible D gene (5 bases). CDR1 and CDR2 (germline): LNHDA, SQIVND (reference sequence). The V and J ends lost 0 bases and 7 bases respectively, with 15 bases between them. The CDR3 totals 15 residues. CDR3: CASSIDARTSGGYTF. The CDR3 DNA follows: TGTGCCAGTAGTATAGATGCCCGGACAAGTGGTGGCTACACCTTC.

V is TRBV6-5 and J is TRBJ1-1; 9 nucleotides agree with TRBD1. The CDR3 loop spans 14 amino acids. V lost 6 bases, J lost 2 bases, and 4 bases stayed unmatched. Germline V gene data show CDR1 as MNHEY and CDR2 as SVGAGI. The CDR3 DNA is TGTGCCAGCAGGGGACAGGGCCGAAACACTGAAGCTTTCTTT. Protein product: CASRGQGRNTEAFF.

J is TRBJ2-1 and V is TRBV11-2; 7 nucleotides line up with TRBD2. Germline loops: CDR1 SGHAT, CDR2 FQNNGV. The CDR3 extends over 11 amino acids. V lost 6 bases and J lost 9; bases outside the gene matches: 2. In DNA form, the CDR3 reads TGTGCCAGCAGGGTAGCGGGTGAGCAGTTCTTC. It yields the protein CASRVAGEQFF.

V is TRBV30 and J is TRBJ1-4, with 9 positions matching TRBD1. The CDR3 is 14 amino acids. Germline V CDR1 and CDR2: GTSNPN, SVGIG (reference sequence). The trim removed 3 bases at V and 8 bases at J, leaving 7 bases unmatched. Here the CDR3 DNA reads TGTGCCTGGAGGCTCCGGGACAGGGAAGAAAAACTGTTTTTT. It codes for CAWRLRDREEKLFF.

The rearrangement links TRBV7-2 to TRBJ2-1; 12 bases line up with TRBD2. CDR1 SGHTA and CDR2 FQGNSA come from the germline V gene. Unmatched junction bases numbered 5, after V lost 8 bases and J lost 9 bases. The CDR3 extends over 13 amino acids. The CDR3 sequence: CASASGGAVEQFF. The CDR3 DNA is TGTGCCAGCGCTAGCGGGGGGGCGGTTGAGCAGTTCTTC. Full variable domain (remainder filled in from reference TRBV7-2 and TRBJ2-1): GAGVSQSPSNKVTEKGKDVELRCDPISGHTALYWYRQSLGQGLEFLIYFQGNSAPDKSGLPSDRFSAERTGGSVSTLTIQRTQQEDSAVYLCASASGGAVEQFFGPGTRLTVL.

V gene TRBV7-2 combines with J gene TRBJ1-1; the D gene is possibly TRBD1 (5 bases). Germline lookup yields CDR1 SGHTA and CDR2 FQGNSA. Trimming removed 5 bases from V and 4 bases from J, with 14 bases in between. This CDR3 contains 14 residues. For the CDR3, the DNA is TGTGCCAGCAGCCCTCAGGGAAGGCGCACTGAAGCTTTCTTT. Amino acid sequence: CASSPQGRRTEAFF.

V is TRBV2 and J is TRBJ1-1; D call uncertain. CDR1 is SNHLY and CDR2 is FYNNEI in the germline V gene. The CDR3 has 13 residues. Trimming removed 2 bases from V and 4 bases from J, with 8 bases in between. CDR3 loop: CASSERERTEAFF. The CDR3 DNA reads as TGTGCCAGCAGTGAAAGGGAGCGCACTGAAGCTTTCTTT. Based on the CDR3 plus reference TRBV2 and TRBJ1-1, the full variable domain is EPEVTQTPSHQVTQMGQEVILRCVPISNHLYFYWYRQILGQKVEFLVSFYNNEISEKSEIFDDQFSVERPDGSNFTLKIRSTKLEDSAMYFCASSERERTEAFFGQGTRLTVV.

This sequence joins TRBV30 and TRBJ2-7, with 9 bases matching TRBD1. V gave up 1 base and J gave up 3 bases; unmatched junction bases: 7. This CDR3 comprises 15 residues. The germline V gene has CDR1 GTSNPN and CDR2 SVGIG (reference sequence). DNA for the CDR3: TGTGCCTGGAGTGCCCGGACAGGGGCGTTCTACGAGCAGTACTTC. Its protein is CAWSARTGAFYEQYF.

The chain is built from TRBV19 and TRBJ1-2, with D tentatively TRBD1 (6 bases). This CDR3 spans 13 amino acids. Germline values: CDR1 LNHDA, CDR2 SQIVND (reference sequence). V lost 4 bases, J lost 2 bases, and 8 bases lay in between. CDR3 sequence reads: CASSTDRNYGYTF. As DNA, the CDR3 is TGTGCCAGTAGTACGGACAGAAACTATGGCTACACCTTC.

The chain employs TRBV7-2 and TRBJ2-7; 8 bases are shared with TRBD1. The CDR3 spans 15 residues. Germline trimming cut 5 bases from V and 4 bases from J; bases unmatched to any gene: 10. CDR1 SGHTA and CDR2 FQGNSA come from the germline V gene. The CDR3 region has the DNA TGTGCCAGCAGCCCCCAACCCGGGACAGGATACGAGCAGTACTTC. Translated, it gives CASSPQPGTGYEQYF.

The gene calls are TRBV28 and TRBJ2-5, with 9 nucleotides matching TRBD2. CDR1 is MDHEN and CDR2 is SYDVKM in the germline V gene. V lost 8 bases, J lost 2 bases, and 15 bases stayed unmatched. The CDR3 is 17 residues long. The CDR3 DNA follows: TGTGCCAGCCGTGATGGGGCGGCGGGAGGGAAACAAGAGACCCAGTACTTC. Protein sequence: CASRDGAAGGKQETQYF. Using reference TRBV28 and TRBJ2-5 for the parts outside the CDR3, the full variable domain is DVKVTQSSRYLVKRTGEKVFLECVQDMDHENMFWYRQDPGLGLRLIYFSYDVKMKEKGDIPEGYSVSREKKERFSLILESASTNQTSMYLCASRDGAAGGKQETQYFGPGTRLLVL.

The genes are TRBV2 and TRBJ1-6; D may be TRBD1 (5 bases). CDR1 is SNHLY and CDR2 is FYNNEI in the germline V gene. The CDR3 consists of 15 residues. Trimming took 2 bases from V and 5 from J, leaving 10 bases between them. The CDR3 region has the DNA TGTGCCAGCAGTGAACGGGGGGTAGATAATTCACCCCTCCACTTT. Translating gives CASSERGVDNSPLHF.

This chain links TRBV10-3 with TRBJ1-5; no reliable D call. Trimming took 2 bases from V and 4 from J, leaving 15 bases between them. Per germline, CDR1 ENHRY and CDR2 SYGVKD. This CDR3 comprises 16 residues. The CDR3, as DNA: TGTGCCATCAGTGAGGTCTCGTTGATCGGGAATCAGCCCCAGCATTTT. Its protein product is CAISEVSLIGNQPQHF.

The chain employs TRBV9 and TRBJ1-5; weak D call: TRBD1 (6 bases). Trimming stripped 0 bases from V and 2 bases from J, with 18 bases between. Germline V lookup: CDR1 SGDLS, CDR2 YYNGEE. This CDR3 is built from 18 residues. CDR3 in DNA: TGTGCCAGCAGCGTAGATCCGATGGCAGGGGTGGGCAATCAGCCCCAGCATTTT. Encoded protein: CASSVDPMAGVGNQPQHF.

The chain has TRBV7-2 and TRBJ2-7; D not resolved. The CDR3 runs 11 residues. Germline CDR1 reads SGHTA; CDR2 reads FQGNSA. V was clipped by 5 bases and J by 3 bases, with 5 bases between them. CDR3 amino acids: CASSLFYEQYF. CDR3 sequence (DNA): TGTGCCAGCAGCCTCTTCTACGAGCAGTACTTC.

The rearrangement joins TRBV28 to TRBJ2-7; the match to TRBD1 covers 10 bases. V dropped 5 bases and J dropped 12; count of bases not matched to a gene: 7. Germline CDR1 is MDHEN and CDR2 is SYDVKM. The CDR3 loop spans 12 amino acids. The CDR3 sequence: CASSIRDRGPYF. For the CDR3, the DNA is TGTGCCAGCAGTATACGGGACAGGGGTCCGTACTTC.

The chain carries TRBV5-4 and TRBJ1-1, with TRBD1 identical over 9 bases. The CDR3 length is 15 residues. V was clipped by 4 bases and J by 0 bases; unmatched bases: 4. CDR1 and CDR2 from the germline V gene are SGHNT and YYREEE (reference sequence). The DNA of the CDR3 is TGTGCCAGCAGCCCGGGACAGGGTCTGAACACTGAAGCTTTCTTT. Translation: CASSPGQGLNTEAFF.

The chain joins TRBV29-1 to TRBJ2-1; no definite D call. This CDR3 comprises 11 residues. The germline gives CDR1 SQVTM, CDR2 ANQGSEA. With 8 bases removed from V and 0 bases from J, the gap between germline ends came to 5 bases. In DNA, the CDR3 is TGCAGCTTTCTCTCCTACAATGAGCAGTTCTTC. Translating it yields CSFLSYNEQFF.

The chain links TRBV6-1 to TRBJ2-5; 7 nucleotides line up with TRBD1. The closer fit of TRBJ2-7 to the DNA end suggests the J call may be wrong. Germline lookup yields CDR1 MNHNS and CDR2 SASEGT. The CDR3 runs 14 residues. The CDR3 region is CASSDWGQSYEQYF. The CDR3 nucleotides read TGTGCCAGCAGTGATTGGGGACAGTCCTACGAGCAGTACTTC.

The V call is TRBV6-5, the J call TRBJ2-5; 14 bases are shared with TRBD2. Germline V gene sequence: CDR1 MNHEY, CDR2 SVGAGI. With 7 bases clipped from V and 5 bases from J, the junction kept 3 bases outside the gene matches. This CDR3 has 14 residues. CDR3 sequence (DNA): TGTGCCAGCACGGGACTAGCGGGAGATGAGACCCAGTACTTC. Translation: CASTGLAGDETQYF.

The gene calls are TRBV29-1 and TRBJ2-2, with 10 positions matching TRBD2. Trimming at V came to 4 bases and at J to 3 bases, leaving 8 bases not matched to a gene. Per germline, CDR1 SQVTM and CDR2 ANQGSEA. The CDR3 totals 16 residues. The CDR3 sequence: CSVGPTSGDYTGELFF. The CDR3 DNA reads TGCAGCGTTGGCCCAACTAGCGGGGACTACACCGGGGAGCTGTTTTTT.

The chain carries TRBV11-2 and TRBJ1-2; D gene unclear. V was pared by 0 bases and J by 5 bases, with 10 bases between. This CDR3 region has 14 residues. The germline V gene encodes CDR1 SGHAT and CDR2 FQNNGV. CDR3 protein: CASSLDDAAYGYTF. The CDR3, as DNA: TGTGCCAGCAGCTTAGATGATGCGGCGTATGGCTACACCTTC.